The 16 T cell receptor beta chains given below trace back to one sample, sequenced in a study of CD8 T cells in ankylosing spondylitis. The study, taken as a whole, reports: What seemed typical of ankylosing spondylitis blood was a TCR beta motif built from eight highly homologous variants.

No antigen has been assigned to these receptors. TCRdb ran MiXCR on the 5' RACE reads and lists one entry per CDR3 protein. This table has about 220,000 distinct CDR3 sequences, around 18% appearing once. Sequenced: blood, either unsorted or a sorted T cell fraction (not recorded which). The receptor source for this set is a male donor with ankylosing spondylitis.

J is TRBJ2-7 and V is TRBV6-2 or TRBV6-3, with TRBD2 matching over 7 bases. Germline-derived CDR1 and CDR2 are MNHEY and SVGEGT. The V segment lost 5 bases and the J segment 0 bases; nucleotides outside the gene matches: 4. The CDR3 consists of 14 residues. The DNA of the CDR3 is TGTGCCAGCAGTAGCGGGGCCAGCTCCTACGAGCAGTACTTC. Its protein product is CASSSGASSYEQYF.

This clonotype was seen more than once but under ten times. The rearrangement links TRBV12-3 or TRBV12-4 to TRBJ2-2, with 7 bases matching TRBD2. The junction had 7 bases not matched to a gene; V was cut back by 4 bases and J by 5 bases. This CDR3 is built from 15 residues. DNA for the CDR3: TGTGCCAGCAGTTCCGGGGGGTTTGTAACCGGGGAGCTGTTTTTT. Protein product: CASSSGGFVTGELFF.

The J gene is TRBJ2-3, the V gene TRBV5-5; no clear D. From germline, CDR1 is SGHKS and CDR2 YYEKEE (reference sequence). V was pared by 5 bases and J by 0 bases, with 19 bases between. The CDR3 spans 17 residues. The CDR3, as DNA: TGTGCCAGCAGTCCAGTTCTGCCCGCTTCTAGCACAGATACGCAGTATTTT. It encodes CASSPVLPASSTDTQYF. The entire variable domain, with the rest obtained from reference TRBV5-5 and TRBJ2-3, is as follows: DAGVTQSPTHLIKTRGQQVTLRCSPISGHKSVSWYQQVLGQGPQFIFQYYEKEERGRGNFPDRFSARQFPNYSSELNVNALLLGDSALYLCASSPVLPASSTDTQYFGPGTRLTVL.

V and J are TRBV27 and TRBJ2-2, with TRBD2 identical over 9 bases. CDR3 length: 14 residues. V lost 5 bases and J lost 6; bases outside the gene matches: 4. Germline values: CDR1 MNHEY, CDR2 SMNVEV (reference sequence). This CDR3 reads CASSPGLAPGELFF. The CDR3 DNA follows: TGTGCCAGCAGTCCCGGACTAGCGCCCGGGGAGCTGTTTTTT.

This clonotype was detected only a few times. The CDR3 protein is CASRDHGGNEQFF. Here the CDR3 DNA reads TGTGCCAGCAGGGACCATGGGGGCAATGAGCAGTTCTTC. The chain links TRBV7-2 to TRBJ2-1; D is tentatively TRBD1 or TRBD2 (5 bases each). The CDR3 totals 13 residues. V lost 6 bases, J lost 6 bases, and 12 bases lay in between. The germline gives CDR1 SGHTA, CDR2 FQGNSA.

This clonotype appeared a few times. The rearrangement uses TRBV12-3 or TRBV12-4 and TRBJ2-7, with no clear D. The ends were cut back, 5 bases at V and 6 bases at J, with 20 bases in the middle. The CDR3 consists of 15 residues. CDR3 residues: CASSRALGSWREQYF. CDR3 DNA: TGTGCCAGCAGTCGCGCCTTAGGATCCTGGCGCGAGCAGTACTTC.

In its sample, this clonotype was seen a few times. The chain combines TRBV3-1 with TRBJ1-2; TRBD1 matches at 9 bases. Germline CDR1 is LGHDT and CDR2 is YNNKEL (reference sequence). CDR3 length equals 15 residues. V lost 5 bases, J lost 4 bases, and 8 bases stayed unmatched. In DNA, the CDR3 is TGTGCCAGCAGCGAGGGGACAGGGATGTTCTATGGCTACACCTTC. It specifies CASSEGTGMFYGYTF.

The chain couples TRBV27 to TRBJ1-2; the match to TRBD1 covers 7 bases. This CDR3 has 14 amino acids. The germline V gene has CDR1 MNHEY and CDR2 SMNVEV (reference sequence). The V and J ends lost 4 bases and 8 bases, in that order; junction bases with no gene match: 10. The CDR3 DNA reads as TGTGCCAGCAGTTCCTACAGTCGGGACAGAGGCTACACCTTC. Translated, it gives CASSSYSRDRGYTF.

The gene calls are TRBV7-9 and TRBJ1-1; D unclear. Germline V CDR1 and CDR2: SEHNR, FQNEAQ (reference sequence). V was shortened by 3 bases and J by 4 bases, with 12 bases between the two germline ends. The length of the CDR3 is 14 residues. CDR3 loop: CASSFISPSTEAFF. CDR3 DNA sequence: TGTGCCAGCAGCTTTATCTCCCCGAGCACTGAAGCTTTCTTT. The complete variable domain, with remaining parts taken from reference TRBV7-9 and TRBJ1-1, reads DTGVSQNPRHKITKRGQNVTFRCDPISEHNRLYWYRQTLGQGPEFLTYFQNEAQLEKSRLLSDRFSAERPKGSFSTLEIQRTEQGDSAMYLCASSFISPSTEAFFGQGTRLTVV.

The gene calls are TRBV9 and TRBJ2-1, with 11 bases identical to TRBD1. This CDR3 contains 16 residues. The germline V gene encodes CDR1 SGDLS and CDR2 YYNGEE. V lost 0 bases, J lost 8 bases, and 7 bases stayed unmatched. The CDR3 DNA reads as TGTGCCAGCAGCGTAGAGCCGGGACAGGGGGTGTATGAGCAGTTCTTC. Translation: CASSVEPGQGVYEQFF.

This clonotype occurred a few times. The chain recombines TRBV19 with TRBJ2-1; D remains ambiguous. The CDR3 contains 16 residues. V lost 7 bases and J lost 3, with 19 bases in between. Per the germline V gene, CDR1 is LNHDA and CDR2 is SQIVND (reference sequence). Written as DNA, the CDR3 is TGTGCCAGTACCCCCGAACCCCCCTCCTTCTACAATGAGCAGTTCTTC. Residues: CASTPEPPSFYNEQFF.

This clonotype has more than one count but fewer than ten. The chain couples TRBV4-1 to TRBJ1-2, with D tentatively TRBD1 (6 bases). V was cut by 0 bases and J by 1 base, with 21 bases left in between. The CDR3 consists of 19 residues. Per the germline V gene, CDR1 is MGHRA and CDR2 is YSYEKL. In nucleotides, the CDR3 is TGCGCCAGCAGCCAAGATCTGGGGGCGCCGGCAGGCGGTAACTATGGCTACACCTTC. Translating gives CASSQDLGAPAGGNYGYTF.

This clonotype has more than one count but fewer than ten. The chain combines TRBV7-9 with TRBJ2-1; possible D gene TRBD2, 5 bases. From germline, CDR1 is SEHNR and CDR2 FQNEAQ (reference sequence). Trimming pared 8 bases from V and 0 bases from J, leaving 14 bases between. The CDR3 contains 15 residues. The DNA for the CDR3 is TGTGCCAGCGCTCCCATGGGGAGCTCCTACAATGAGCAGTTCTTC. Its translation: CASAPMGSSYNEQFF.

This clonotype turned up a few times. The V gene is TRBV27, the J gene TRBJ2-7; D gene unclear. Germline V lookup: CDR1 MNHEY, CDR2 SMNVEV (reference sequence). V dropped 2 bases and J dropped 6 bases, with 11 bases sitting between them. The CDR3 has 13 residues. The CDR3 protein is CASSLGVAREQYF. The DNA of the CDR3 is TGTGCCAGCAGTTTAGGGGTGGCGCGCGAGCAGTACTTC.

This clonotype was seen many times. This chain links TRBV11-2 with TRBJ2-1; 9 bases align to TRBD2. Per the germline V gene, CDR1 is SGHAT and CDR2 is FQNNGV. The CDR3 contains 17 residues. Germline trimming cut 4 bases from V and 0 bases from J; bases unmatched to any gene: 7. The CDR3 nucleotides read TGTGCCAGCAGCTCCCGACTAGCGGATAGCTCCTACAATGAGCAGTTCTTC. Residues: CASSSRLADSSYNEQFF.

This chain connects TRBV6-1 to TRBJ2-6; TRBD1 agrees at 9 bases. Germline V gene lookup returns CDR1 MNHNS and CDR2 SASEGT. V lost 4 bases, J lost 0 bases, and 10 bases stayed unmatched. The CDR3 totals 19 residues. CDR3 in amino acids: CASSGVGTGFSSGANVLTF. Written as DNA, the CDR3 is TGTGCCAGCAGTGGAGTGGGGACAGGGTTTTCCTCTGGGGCCAACGTCCTGACTTTC.